This T cell receptor (beta chain) derives from a study of cytomegalovirus exposure and HLA in healthy donors. Study observations and caveats: The authors reported that TCR beta sequences could predict HLA-A and HLA-B alleles. These predictions were accurate for most subjects in the first cohort. Among TCR beta chains, those listed as cytomegalovirus-associated numbered some 160. Immune exposure was documented only through CMV serostatus.

Researchers ran the PCR with 60 Vbeta and 13 Jbeta primers. Study processing details: A later analysis tallied tens of millions of unique TCR beta chains, around 10 million of them shared. Sequenced by immunoSEQ multiplex PCR; TCRdb stores in-frame clones only, minus some. Clonal size and the V and J genes are those of that table, whereas D and trimming came from the DNA. The sample lists under 150,000 clones, 70% to 80% occurring once. A word on this clone: Its antigen remains unidentified.

This CDR3 has 16 amino acids. CDR1 LGHNA and CDR2 YNFKEQ come from the germline V gene. The junction had 3 bases not matched to a gene; V was cut back by 1 base and J by 1 base. This sequence joins TRBV4-2 and TRBJ2-3, with TRBD2 identical over 9 bases. The clonotype was recovered from a woman aged 55-70 years in good health and CMV-seronegative. The specimen sequenced was PBMCs. The CDR3 DNA sequence: TGTGCCAGCAGCCAAGGACTAGCGGCACGCACAGATACGCAGTATTTT. Protein product: CASSQGLAARTDTQYF.